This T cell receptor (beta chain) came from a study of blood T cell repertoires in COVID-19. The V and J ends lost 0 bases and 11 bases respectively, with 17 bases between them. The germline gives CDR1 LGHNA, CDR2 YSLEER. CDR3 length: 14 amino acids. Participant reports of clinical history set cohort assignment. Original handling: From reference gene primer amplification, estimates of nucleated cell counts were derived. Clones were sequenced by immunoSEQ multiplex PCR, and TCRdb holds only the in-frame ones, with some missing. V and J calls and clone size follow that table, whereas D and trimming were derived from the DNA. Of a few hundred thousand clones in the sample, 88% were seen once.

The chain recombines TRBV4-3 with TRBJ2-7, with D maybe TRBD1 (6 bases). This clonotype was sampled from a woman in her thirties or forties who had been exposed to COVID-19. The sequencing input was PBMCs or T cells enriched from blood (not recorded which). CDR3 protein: CASSQEPWSGAKYF. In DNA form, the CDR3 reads TGCGCCAGCAGCCAAGAGCCCTGGTCAGGGGCAAAGTACTTC.